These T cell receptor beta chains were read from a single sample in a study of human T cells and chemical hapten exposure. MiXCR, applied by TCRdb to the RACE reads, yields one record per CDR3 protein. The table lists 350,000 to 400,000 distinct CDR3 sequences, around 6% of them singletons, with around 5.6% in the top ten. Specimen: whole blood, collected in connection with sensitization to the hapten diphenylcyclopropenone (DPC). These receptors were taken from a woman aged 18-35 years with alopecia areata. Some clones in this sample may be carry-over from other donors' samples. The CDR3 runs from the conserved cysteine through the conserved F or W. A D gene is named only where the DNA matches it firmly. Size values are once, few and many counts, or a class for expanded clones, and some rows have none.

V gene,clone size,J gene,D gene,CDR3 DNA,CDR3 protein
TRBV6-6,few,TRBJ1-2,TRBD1,TGTGCCAGCAGTTCCCCGGGACAGGGATTCGTCCTGGGCTACACCTTC,CASSSPGQGFVLGYTF
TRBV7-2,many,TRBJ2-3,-,TGTGCCAGCAGCTTAAGTCTTTTCACAGATACGCAGTATTTT,CASSLSLFTDTQYF
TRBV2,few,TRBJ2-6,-,TGTGCCAGCAGTGACACGGGGGCTGGGGCCAACGTCCTGACTTTC,CASSDTGAGANVLTF
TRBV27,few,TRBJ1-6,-,TGTGCCAGCAGTCGACAGCCTCCTCTGAGCTCCTATAATTCACCCCTCCACTTT,CASSRQPPLSSYNSPLHF
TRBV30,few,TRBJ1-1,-,TGTGCCTGGAGTCGGGCCTGGGCCCTGAACACTGAAGCTTTCTTT,CAWSRAWALNTEAFF
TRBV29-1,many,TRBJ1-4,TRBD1,TGCAGCGTTACTCACCGAACAGGGGCGACTGCAACTAATGAAAAACTGTTTTTT,CSVTHRTGATATNEKLFF
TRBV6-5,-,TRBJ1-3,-,TGTGCCAGCAGTTACTCGAATCCACAAGCAACCCCTGGAAACACCATATATTTT,CASSYSNPQATPGNTIYF
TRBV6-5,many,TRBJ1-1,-,TGTGCCAGCAGTTACGGGCAGCCGAACACTGAAGCTTTCTTT,CASSYGQPNTEAFF
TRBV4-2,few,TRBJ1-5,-,TGTGCCAGCAGCCAAGATCGGGGTCGTCAGCCCCAGCATTTT,CASSQDRGRQPQHF
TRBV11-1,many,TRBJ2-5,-,TGTGCCAGCAGCTCCAATCAGCAAGAGACCCAGTACTTC,CASSSNQQETQYF
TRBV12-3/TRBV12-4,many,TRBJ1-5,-,TGTGCCAGCAGTTTAGAACAGAATAATCAGCCCCAGCATTTT,CASSLEQNNQPQHF
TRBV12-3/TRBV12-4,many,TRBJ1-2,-,TGTGCCAGCAGTTTGTACGGGGCCGACTATGGCTACACCTTC,CASSLYGADYGYTF
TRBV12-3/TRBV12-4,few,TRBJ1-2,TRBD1,TGTGCCAGCAGTTTGGGAGGGGGCTATATCTATGGCTACACCTTC,CASSLGGGYIYGYTF
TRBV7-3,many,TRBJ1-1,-,TGTGCCAGCAGCTTAAGACCAGGGGATCGGGCTTTCTTT,CASSLRPGDRAFF
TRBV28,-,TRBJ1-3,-,TGTGCCAGCAGTTCCGATTTCACCAGGAACACCATATATTTT,CASSSDFTRNTIYF
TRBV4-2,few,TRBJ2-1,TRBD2,TGTGCCAGCAGCCACCCACTAGCGGGCGATTACAATGAGCAGTTCTTC,CASSHPLAGDYNEQFF
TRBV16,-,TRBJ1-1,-,TGTGCCAGCAGCCAATCGACAGGCCTTGAAGCTTTCTTT,CASSQSTGLEAFF
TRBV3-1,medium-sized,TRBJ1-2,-,TGTGCCAGCAGTCAAAGGAGACTGAGCTATGGCTACACCTTC,CASSQRRLSYGYTF
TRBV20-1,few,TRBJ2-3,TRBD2,TGCAGTGCTAGCGGGGGGACCACAGATACGCAGTATTTT,CSASGGTTDTQYF
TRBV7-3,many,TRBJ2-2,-,TGTGCCAGCAGCCCCCTCGCGGGGATGGGGGCCCGTTTAGGCGGGGAGCTGTTTTTT,CASSPLAGMGARLGGELFF
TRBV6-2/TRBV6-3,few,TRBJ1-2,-,TGTGCCAGCAGTTACTCCCTGCACTATGGCTACACCTTC,CASSYSLHYGYTF
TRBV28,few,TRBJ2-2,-,TGTGCCAGCAGTCGGAGTCCAGGGTGGTCCACCGGGGAGCTGTTTTTT,CASSRSPGWSTGELFF
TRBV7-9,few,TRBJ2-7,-,TGTGCCAGCAGCTTATTTCAGCAAACCTCCTACGAGCAGTACTTC,CASSLFQQTSYEQYF
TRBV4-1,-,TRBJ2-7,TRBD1,TGCGCCAGCAGCCAACCGGGACAGGCCATCTACGAGCAGTACTTC,CASSQPGQAIYEQYF
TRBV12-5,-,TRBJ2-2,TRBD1,TGTGCTAGTGGTCCACGACAGGGGAAGGACACCGGGGAGCTGTTTTTT,CASGPRQGKDTGELFF
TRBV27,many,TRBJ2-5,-,TGTGCCAGCAGTTCCGCGATGACAGGACAAGAGACCCAGTACTTC,CASSSAMTGQETQYF
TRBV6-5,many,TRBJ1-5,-,TGTGCCAGCAGTCCTAGGGGTCGCAATCAGCCCCAGCATTTT,CASSPRGRNQPQHF
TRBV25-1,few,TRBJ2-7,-,TGTGCCAGCAGCCCAAGACAAGACCTCTACGAGCAGTACTTC,CASSPRQDLYEQYF
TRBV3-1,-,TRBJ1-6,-,TGTGCCAGCAGCCAAAGGGTGCAGGGAAATTCACCCCTCCACTTT,CASSQRVQGNSPLHF
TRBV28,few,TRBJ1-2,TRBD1,TGTGCCAGTTTTACCATCACCGGGACAGGGGGCGAAGACTATGGCTACACCTTC,CASFTITGTGGEDYGYTF
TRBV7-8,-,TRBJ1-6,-,TGTGCCAGCAGCAGAGAGGGATCCTATAATTCACCCCTCCACTTT,CASSREGSYNSPLHF
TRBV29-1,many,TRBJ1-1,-,TGCAGCGTTGAACTGGGGATTGGGGGTGAAGCTTTCTTT,CSVELGIGGEAFF
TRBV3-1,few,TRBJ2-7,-,TGTGCCAGCAGCCAATTCCGAGGCACTTCCTACGAGCAGTACTTC,CASSQFRGTSYEQYF
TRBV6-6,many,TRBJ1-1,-,TGTGCCAGCAGTATCCCCCGACAGATGAACACTGAAGCTTTCTTT,CASSIPRQMNTEAFF
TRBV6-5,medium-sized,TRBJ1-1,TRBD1,TGTGCCAGCAGTTGGGGGACAGGGAAAGCTTTCTTT,CASSWGTGKAFF
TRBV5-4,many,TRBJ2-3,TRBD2,TGTGCCAGCAGCGGACTAGCGGGGCCCACAGATACGCAGTATTTT,CASSGLAGPTDTQYF
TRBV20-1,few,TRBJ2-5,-,TGCAGTGCTAGAGATCCGCGCAGGGGAACGGCCTCCCAAGAGACCCAGTACTTC,CSARDPRRGTASQETQYF
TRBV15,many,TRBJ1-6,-,TGTGCCACCAGCAGAGACCCAGGGCGGAGTAATTCACCCCTCCACTTT,CATSRDPGRSNSPLHF
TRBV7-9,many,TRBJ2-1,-,TGTGCCAGCAGCCGCCGGGACACTACCTACAATGAGCAGTTCTTC,CASSRRDTTYNEQFF
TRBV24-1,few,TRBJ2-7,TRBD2,TGTGCCACCAGCGTAGGGACTAGCGGGGGAACCTACGAGCAGTACTTC,CATSVGTSGGTYEQYF
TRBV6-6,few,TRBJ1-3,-,TGTGCCAGCAATTGGGGGCTTGGTGGAAACACCATATATTTT,CASNWGLGGNTIYF
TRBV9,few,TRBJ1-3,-,TGTGCCAGCAGCGTAGGGAGCCTTACCTCTGGAAACACCATATATTTT,CASSVGSLTSGNTIYF
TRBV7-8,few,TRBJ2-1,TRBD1,TGTGCCAGCAGCTCCCGTCGGGACAGCCTTAACAATGAGCAGTTCTTC,CASSSRRDSLNNEQFF
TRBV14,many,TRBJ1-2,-,TGTGCCAGCAGCCAAGCCGTACGGGGAGGGGCCACCTTC,CASSQAVRGGATF
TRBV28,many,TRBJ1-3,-,TGTGCCAGCAGTCCACCTTGGGGAAGCTCTGGAAACACCATATATTTT,CASSPPWGSSGNTIYF
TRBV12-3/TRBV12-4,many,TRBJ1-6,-,TGTGCCAGCAGTTTAGAGGCAGATAATTCACCCCTCCACTTT,CASSLEADNSPLHF
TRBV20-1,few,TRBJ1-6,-,TGCAGTGCTAAGGGGTACCATAATTCACCCCTCCACTTT,CSAKGYHNSPLHF
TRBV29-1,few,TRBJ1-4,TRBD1,TGCAGCGTCGCCGGGACAGGGTACGAAAAACTGTTTTTT,CSVAGTGYEKLFF
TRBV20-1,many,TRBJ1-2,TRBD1,TGCAGTGCTGCCCGGGGACAGGGGGCCTATAACTATGGCTACACCTTC,CSAARGQGAYNYGYTF
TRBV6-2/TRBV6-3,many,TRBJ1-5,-,TGTGCCAGCAGCAGGCTCGACCGCAATCAGCCCCAGCATTTT,CASSRLDRNQPQHF